Below, 23 T cell receptor beta chains from the same sample are listed, as sequenced in a study of cytomegalovirus exposure and HLA in healthy donors. The PCR used 60 Vbeta and 13 Jbeta primers. The method was immunoSEQ multiplex PCR; TCRdb's version includes in-frame clones alone and lacks a portion of them. Of about 98,000 clones detected, under 75% appear once; the ten largest clones hold 2% to 3%. The sample taken for sequencing was PBMCs. These receptors all stem from a man aged 50 to 60 in good health and CMV-seronegative.

V usage is TRBV6-5 and J usage is TRBJ1-2; 10 nucleotides match TRBD1. This CDR3 is 15 amino acids long. Germline CDR1 MNHEY, CDR2 SVGAGI. V shed 0 bases, J shed 7 bases, and the junction held 5 bases outside the gene matches. The CDR3 sequence is CASSYSDRGLGGYTF. For the CDR3, the DNA is TGTGCCAGCAGTTACTCCGACAGGGGGCTTGGTGGCTACACCTTC.

This chain uses TRBV6-1 with TRBJ2-2; 8 bases fit TRBD1. The CDR3 extends over 14 amino acids. Germline CDR1 reads MNHNS; CDR2 reads SASEGT. After removal of 5 bases from V and 4 bases from J, the junction contained 3 bases not matched to a gene. As DNA, the CDR3 is TGTGCCAGCAGTTTGACAGGGGTCACCGGGGAGCTGTTTTTT. Protein product: CASSLTGVTGELFF.

J is TRBJ1-5 and V is TRBV6-5; 7 nucleotides match TRBD1. With V trimmed by 8 bases and J by 1 base, 8 bases remained unmatched. The CDR3 sequence is 15 residues long. Germline V gives CDR1 MNHEY, CDR2 SVGAGI. The CDR3 spells CASATGLGSNQPQHF. CDR3 coding DNA: TGTGCCAGCGCGACAGGGCTTGGGAGCAATCAGCCCCAGCATTTT.

Comments on this clone: Other DNA sequences from this sample encode an identical CDR3 as well. The rearrangement uses TRBV28 and TRBJ2-1; D is uncertain. Germline loops: CDR1 MDHEN, CDR2 SYDVKM. V lost 6 bases, J lost 4 bases, and 7 bases lay in between. CDR3 size: 12 residues. The CDR3 DNA is TGTGCCAGCAGCCTACCATACAATGAGCAGTTCTTC. As protein: CASSLPYNEQFF.

The J gene is TRBJ1-5, the V gene TRBV7-9; D is uncertain. Germline lookup yields CDR1 SEHNR and CDR2 FQNEAQ (reference sequence). The CDR3 covers 17 residues. V was pared by 1 base and J by 2 bases, with 15 bases between. The CDR3 reads CASSLGAGVEGNQPQHF. CDR3 nucleotides: TGTGCCAGCAGCTTAGGCGCGGGTGTTGAAGGCAATCAGCCCCAGCATTTT.

A few counts support this clone. V and J are TRBV5-6 and TRBJ2-1, with 9 nucleotides matching TRBD1. This CDR3 region has 16 residues. Unmatched junction bases numbered 8, after V lost 3 bases and J lost 4 bases. Germline V gene sequence: CDR1 SGHDT, CDR2 YYEEEE. The CDR3 here is CASSSLQGARYNEQFF. The CDR3 region has the DNA TGTGCCAGCAGCTCCTTACAGGGGGCGCGGTACAATGAGCAGTTCTTC.

The chain couples TRBV10-3 to TRBJ2-2; 9 nucleotides line up with TRBD2. With V trimmed by 9 bases and J by 1 base, 3 bases remained unmatched. The CDR3 sequence is 14 residues long. Germline V gene sequence: CDR1 ENHRY, CDR2 SYGVKD. Here the CDR3 DNA reads TGTGCCATTAGCGGGAGAGGGAACACCGGGGAGCTGTTTTTT. Protein product: CAISGRGNTGELFF.

The chain links TRBV5-5 to TRBJ2-2; perhaps TRBD2 as D (5 bases). V was trimmed by 4 bases and J by 5 bases, leaving 6 bases between them. The CDR3 is 12 residues long. CDR1 and CDR2 (germline): SGHKS, YYEKEE (reference sequence). CDR3 region: CASSGGTGELFF. For the CDR3, the DNA is TGTGCCAGCAGCGGAGGAACCGGGGAGCTGTTTTTT.

This clone was seen only once. J is TRBJ1-2 and V is TRBV25-1; no firm D call. Germline assignment: CDR1 MGHDK and CDR2 SYGVNS. Trimming removed 3 bases at V and 0 bases at J, with 11 bases between. The CDR3 is 15 residues long. The CDR3, as DNA: TGTGCCAGCAGTGAGTGGGCAGCTGCTAACTATGGCTACACCTTC. Its protein product is CASSEWAAANYGYTF.

The chain recombines TRBV18 with TRBJ2-7; 7 bases fit TRBD1. Unmatched junction bases numbered 9, after V lost 6 bases and J lost 4 bases. The germline CDR1 and CDR2 sequences are KGHSH and LQKENI. The CDR3 is 14 residues long. For the CDR3, the DNA is TGTGCCAGCTCGACGACAGGGTTTGGGTACGAGCAGTACTTC. This encodes CASSTTGFGYEQYF.

This chain links TRBV11-2 with TRBJ2-7; 9 bases agree with TRBD1. The J segment lost 9 bases and the V segment lost 6 bases, leaving 9 bases of the junction unmatched. The CDR3 has 13 residues. CDR1 and CDR2 (germline): SGHAT, FQNNGV. In DNA form, the CDR3 reads TGTGCCAGCAGTCCGGGACAGGGAACGGTGCAGTACTTC. Protein: CASSPGQGTVQYF.

Only a few counts were recorded for this clone. In DNA, the CDR3 is TGTGCCAGTAGTATAGGAGGACAGGGTCAAGAGACCCAGTACTTC. Translated, it gives CASSIGGQGQETQYF. The gene calls are TRBV19 and TRBJ2-5, with TRBD1 identical over 8 bases. The CDR3 is made up of 15 amino acids. Looked up from germline, CDR1 is LNHDA and CDR2 is SQIVND (reference sequence). The trim removed 1 base at V and 2 bases at J, leaving 3 bases unmatched.

V and J are TRBV5-6 and TRBJ2-5, with 8 nucleotides matching TRBD2. The end of the DNA is better explained by TRBJ2-7, so the J call may be wrong. Germline V gene lookup returns CDR1 SGHDT and CDR2 YYEEEE. CDR3 length equals 17 residues. The CDR3 DNA is TGTGCCAGCAGCTCCCCCGGGGGTAGCGGGACATCCTACGAGCAGTACTTC. It codes for CASSSPGGSGTSYEQYF.

In this sample, this clone turned up once. This chain joins TRBV28 and TRBJ1-5, with TRBD1 as a possible D gene (5 bases). Trimming pared 5 bases from V and 7 bases from J, leaving 15 bases between. The length of the CDR3 is 14 residues. CDR1 is MDHEN and CDR2 is SYDVKM in the germline V gene. CDR3 in amino acids: CASSLGGWGQPQHF. Here the CDR3 DNA reads TGTGCCAGCAGTCTGGGGGGTTGGGGCCAGCCCCAGCATTTT.

The chain carries TRBV15 and TRBJ1-6; D is perhaps TRBD1 (6 bases). The CDR3 length is 18 residues. The germline gives CDR1 LNHNV, CDR2 YYDKDF (reference sequence). The germline V and J ends were trimmed by 0 bases and 0 bases, with 12 bases remaining between them. The CDR3 loop is CATSRDGDMSSYNSPLHF. The CDR3 DNA reads as TGTGCCACCAGCAGAGATGGGGACATGAGCTCCTATAATTCACCCCTCCACTTT.

The table lists this clone with a few counts. As DNA, the CDR3 is TGTGCCATCAGTGAGTCGGAGATTGATCTCTCCTACAATGAGCAGTTCTTC. Its protein product is CAISESEIDLSYNEQFF. The J gene is TRBJ2-1, the V gene TRBV10-3; no clear D gene. V lost 0 bases and J lost 0, with 12 bases in between. CDR3 length: 17 residues. CDR1 and CDR2 (germline): ENHRY, SYGVKD.

CDR3: CASSLGRGTKENTIYF. For the CDR3, the DNA is TGTGCCAGCAGCTTAGGACGGGGGACGAAGGAAAACACCATATATTTT. This chain connects TRBV11-2 to TRBJ1-3; a possible D gene is TRBD1 (5 bases). This CDR3 spans 16 amino acids. Germline CDR1 SGHAT, CDR2 FQNNGV. Trimming left V 1 base short and J 6 bases short, with 16 bases between.

V gene TRBV7-6 combines with J gene TRBJ2-3, with TRBD2 identical over 12 bases. Germline CDR1 SGHVS, CDR2 FNYEAQ. CDR3 length equals 18 residues. Germline trimming cut 1 base from V and 6 bases from J; bases unmatched to any gene: 11. CDR3 sequence (DNA): TGTGCCAGCAGCTTAGTCCGGGGACTAGCGGGTCGGGGTGATACGCAGTATTTT. As protein: CASSLVRGLAGRGDTQYF.

Only a few counts were recorded for this clone. The chain employs TRBV6-5 and TRBJ1-1, with D uncertain. This CDR3 is built from 15 residues. Germline V lookup: CDR1 MNHEY, CDR2 SVGAGI. Trimming left V 0 bases short and J 5 bases short, with 13 bases between. CDR3 amino acids: CASSYSNGEGTEAFF. In nucleotides, the CDR3 is TGTGCCAGCAGTTACTCGAACGGGGAGGGAACTGAAGCTTTCTTT.

This chain joins TRBV28 and TRBJ2-3, with 7 bases aligning to TRBD1. V trimming: 5 bases; J trimming: 2 bases; junction bases outside the gene matches: 7. The CDR3 loop spans 15 amino acids. Germline V lookup: CDR1 MDHEN, CDR2 SYDVKM. The CDR3 nucleotides read TGTGCCAGCAGTCCCCGGGACAGAACCACAGATACGCAGTATTTT. Protein product: CASSPRDRTTDTQYF.

The chain carries TRBV2 and TRBJ2-7; tentatively, D is TRBD2 (5 bases). Germline V gives CDR1 SNHLY, CDR2 FYNNEI. This CDR3 is built from 17 residues. V was shortened by 1 base and J by 1 base, with 17 bases between the two germline ends. The CDR3 nucleotides are TGTGCCAGCAGTGAAGTCTCTTCCCTTCGGGGATCCTACGAGCAGTACTTC. This codes for CASSEVSSLRGSYEQYF.

CDR3 region: CASSLEGTSGRPEQFF. The CDR3 DNA is TGCGCCAGCAGCTTGGAGGGGACTAGCGGGAGGCCTGAGCAGTTCTTC. This rearrangement joins TRBV5-1 to TRBJ2-1, with 15 bases matching TRBD2. Trimming at V came to 0 bases and at J to 9 bases, leaving 4 bases not matched to a gene. This CDR3 region has 16 residues. Germline CDR1 reads SGHRS; CDR2 reads YFSETQ.

V is TRBV4-2 and J is TRBJ2-1, with 7 bases fitting TRBD2. CDR1 and CDR2 (germline): LGHNA, YNFKEQ. Trimming took 4 bases from V and 2 from J; bases not matched to a gene: 8. The CDR3 loop spans 16 amino acids. DNA of the CDR3: TGTGCCAGCAGCCGGGGTGGCGGGGGAACCTACAATGAGCAGTTCTTC. It codes for CASSRGGGGTYNEQFF.